Listed below are T cell receptor beta chains from one sample, sequenced in a study of blood T cell repertoires in COVID-19. This table comes from immunoSEQ multiplex PCR, and its TCRdb copy is limited to in-frame clones, with some not included. The profile shows around 200,000 clones, about 86% of them singletons. The sample was peripheral blood. Receptors were obtained from an elderly woman in a cohort sampled during active or convalescent COVID-19. Both conserved end residues are part of each CDR3. The order of the fields is V gene, J gene, D gene, clone size, CDR3 protein, CDR3 DNA. The D gene is left open where the match is weak. Size is omitted from some rows. Given values are once, few, many or a class for expanded clones.

>TRBV5-1|TRBJ1-1|TRBD1|.
CASSTTQGLSTEAFF
TGCGCCAGCAGCACGACACAGGGGTTGTCGACTGAAGCTTTCTTT
>TRBV11-3|TRBJ2-3|.|.
CASSLDPGGPADTQYF
TGTGCCAGCAGCTTAGATCCGGGGGGCCCGGCAGATACGCAGTATTTT
>TRBV12-3/TRBV12-4|TRBJ1-2|TRBD1|.
CASNPTGVYGYTF
TGTGCCAGCAACCCGACAGGGGTCTATGGCTACACCTTC
>TRBV15|TRBJ1-6|.|.
CATSYRDISSYNSPLHF
TGTGCCACCAGCTACCGGGACATAAGTTCCTATAATTCACCCCTCCACTTT
>TRBV6-1|TRBJ1-1|.|.
CASSEAVTRNTEAFF
TGTGCCAGCAGTGAAGCGGTCACAAGGAACACTGAAGCTTTCTTT
>TRBV5-5|TRBJ1-2|.|.
CASSIGAGPYGYTF
TGTGCCAGCAGCATAGGGGCAGGACCCTACGGCTACACCTTC
>TRBV28|TRBJ1-1|TRBD1|few
CASSLGTGVTEAFF
TGTGCCAGCAGTTTGGGTACAGGGGTCACTGAAGCTTTCTTT
>TRBV30|TRBJ1-4|.|few
CAWRRSTNEKLFF
TGTGCCTGGAGACGGAGTACTAATGAAAAACTGTTTTTT
>TRBV10-3|TRBJ2-3|.|.
CAISESSSGTDTQYF
TGTGCCATCAGTGAGTCATCTAGCGGCACAGATACGCAGTATTTT
>TRBV19|TRBJ1-2|.|.
CASSPSGIGTNYGYTF
TGTGCCAGTAGCCCCAGCGGAATCGGGACTAACTATGGCTACACCTTC
>TRBV5-4|TRBJ2-5|TRBD2|.
CASSGLAGGSETQYF
TGTGCCAGCAGCGGACTAGCGGGAGGATCAGAGACCCAGTACTTC
>TRBV11-2|TRBJ1-1|.|.
CASSLVHWNTEAFF
TGTGCCAGCAGCTTAGTTCATTGGAACACTGAAGCTTTCTTT
>TRBV7-9|TRBJ2-1|.|.
CASSSTVLGSYNEQFF
TGTGCCAGCAGCTCAACGGTCCTCGGCTCCTACAATGAGCAGTTCTTC
>TRBV10-1|TRBJ2-5|TRBD1|.
CASSRGSGGSETQYF
TGCGCCAGCAGTAGGGGATCAGGGGGCTCCGAGACCCAGTACTTC
>TRBV4-3|TRBJ1-2|TRBD1|once
CASSQLGQGPYGYTF
TGCGCCAGCAGCCAACTCGGACAGGGCCCCTATGGCTACACCTTC
>TRBV28|TRBJ2-2|TRBD1|.
CASSSPGQGNTGELFF
TGTGCCAGCAGTTCACCGGGACAGGGTAACACCGGGGAGCTGTTTTTT
>TRBV2|TRBJ2-3|.|few
CASRNQDRRLTDTQYF
TGTGCCAGCAGGAATCAAGACAGGAGACTCACAGATACGCAGTATTTT
>TRBV5-1|TRBJ1-2|.|.
CASSLGGGSNYGYTF
TGCGCCAGCAGCTTGGGAGGAGGATCTAACTATGGCTACACCTTC
>TRBV30|TRBJ2-2|.|.
CAWSQTEDGELFF
TGTGCCTGGAGCCAAACCGAGGACGGGGAGCTGTTTTTT
>TRBV28|TRBJ1-3|.|few
CACSTGFASGNTIYF
TGTGCCTGCTCGACAGGATTCGCATCTGGAAACACCATATATTTT
>TRBV4-2|TRBJ2-2|TRBD1|.
CASSQEVGQGNTGELFF
TGTGCCAGCAGCCAAGAAGTGGGACAGGGAAACACCGGGGAGCTGTTTTTT
>TRBV7-8|TRBJ1-5|TRBD1|.
CASSRGQGNQPQHF
TGTGCCAGCAGCCGAGGACAGGGGAATCAGCCCCAGCATTTT
>TRBV7-9|TRBJ1-1|.|once
CASSPWTNAYTEAFF
TGTGCCAGCAGCCCTTGGACAAATGCGTACACTGAAGCTTTCTTT
>TRBV27|TRBJ1-2|TRBD1|.
CASSQRQGSKGYTF
TGTGCCAGCAGTCAAAGACAGGGGAGTAAAGGCTACACCTTC
>TRBV19|TRBJ2-1|.|.
CASNPPAGEQFF
TGTGCCTCTAATCCACCGGCGGGTGAGCAGTTCTTC
>TRBV7-2|TRBJ1-2|TRBD1|.
CASSRDRNYGYTF
TGTGCCAGCAGCCGGGACAGAAACTATGGCTACACCTTC
>TRBV28|TRBJ1-4|TRBD1|.
CASRQGGTNEKLFF
TGTGCCAGCAGACAGGGGGGAACTAATGAAAAACTGTTTTTT
>TRBV4-1|TRBJ2-1|TRBD2|.
CASSRGDEQFF
TGCGCCAGCTCGCGGGGGGATGAGCAGTTCTTC
>TRBV3-1/TRBV3-2|TRBJ1-2|TRBD1|.
CASSLRGGLTGGDYGYTF
TGTGCCAGCAGCCTCCGGGGGGGCTTGACAGGGGGCGACTATGGCTACACCTTC
>TRBV29-1|TRBJ2-5|.|.
CSVEDPLGAGQETQYF
TGCAGCGTTGAAGATCCGCTGGGAGCTGGCCAAGAGACCCAGTACTTC
>TRBV10-1|TRBJ1-1|TRBD1|once
CASSPGTAVNTEAFF
TGCGCCAGCAGTCCCGGGACAGCGGTAAACACTGAAGCTTTCTTT
>TRBV24-1|TRBJ2-5|TRBD1|.
CATSDARETGQPPETQYF
TGTGCCACCAGTGACGCACGAGAGACGGGACAGCCCCCGGAGACCCAGTACTTC
>TRBV5-4|TRBJ1-2|TRBD1|few
CASSWDRERGYGYTF
TGTGCCAGCAGCTGGGACAGGGAGAGGGGCTATGGCTACACCTTC
>TRBV6-5|TRBJ1-4|.|.
CASSPLGGANEKLFF
TGTGCCAGCAGTCCTCTGGGGGGTGCTAATGAAAAACTGTTTTTT
>TRBV5-6|TRBJ1-2|.|.
CASSFSPGPGDYTF
TGTGCCAGCAGCTTTTCTCCAGGCCCTGGCGACTACACCTTC
>TRBV7-9|TRBJ2-5|TRBD1|.
CASSPGQAQETQYF
TGTGCCAGCAGCCCGGGACAGGCACAAGAGACCCAGTACTTC
>TRBV5-4|TRBJ2-3|TRBD1|.
CASSVLRDRESDTQYF
TGTGCCAGCAGCGTGTTACGGGACAGGGAGTCAGATACGCAGTATTTT
>TRBV10-1|TRBJ1-5|.|few
CASSEPVRAVEPQHF
TGCGCCAGCAGTGAGCCGGTCAGGGCGGTGGAGCCCCAGCATTTT
>TRBV7-2|TRBJ1-2|TRBD1|.
CASSEDREGYTF
TGTGCCAGCAGCGAGGACAGGGAAGGCTACACCTTC
>TRBV28|TRBJ1-1|.|.
CASRRSQGIGSEAFF
TGTGCCAGCAGAAGGTCTCAGGGGATTGGTTCTGAAGCTTTCTTT
>TRBV11-3|TRBJ1-1|.|.
CASSLDRVNTEAFF
TGTGCCAGCAGCTTAGACAGGGTGAACACTGAAGCTTTCTTT
>TRBV4-1|TRBJ2-3|TRBD2|once
CASGAGGGADTQYF
TGCGCCAGCGGAGCGGGAGGAGGGGCAGATACGCAGTATTTT
>TRBV9|TRBJ2-1|TRBD1|.
CASSVLGGADHEQFF
TGTGCCAGCAGCGTTTTAGGGGGCGCAGATCATGAGCAGTTCTTC